This T cell receptor (beta chain) was recorded in a study of vaccination and CD4 T cells after COVID-19. Study details: The interval from dose two to post-vaccine sampling had a median of around 79 days, and it ranged from 14 to 241. Overlapping spike peptides of SARS-CoV-2, HCoV-NL63, HCoV-OC43 and HCoV-229E stimulated the cells.

The V segment lost 2 bases and the J segment 7 bases; nucleotides outside the gene matches: 4. Germline CDR1 is KGHSH and CDR2 is LQKENI. The CDR3 has 13 amino acids. An Oncomine TCR Beta short-read assay was used to sequence the DNA from cultured CD4+ T cells. TCRdb independently ran MiXCR on the PCR reads; one entry per CDR3 protein. The sample consists of about 12,000 distinct CDR3 sequences, about 70% of them appearing once. Study-wide results and caveats: For convalescent patients, 304 of the 307 vaccine-specific clones analyzed were classified as spike mono-reactive.

Treatment reported: approximately 9-day PBMC culture with coronavirus spike peptide pools or control peptides (ViraFEST assay). ViraFEST stimulated the growth of antigen-specific T cells using peptide pools and subsequently profiled their TCRs by sequencing. Remarks on this clonotype: Its antigen is unknown.

V and J are TRBV18 and TRBJ1-2, with 7 bases matching TRBD1. The specimen sequenced was CD4+ T cells from blood, cultured in vitro. This TCR derives from a human donor who had recovered from COVID-19. The CDR3 sequence is CASSPRDSSGYTF. CDR3 nucleotide sequence: TGTGCCAGCTCACCAAGGGACAGTAGTGGCTACACCTTC.